A selection of T cell receptor beta chains follows, all from one sample in a study of T cell responses to AZD1222 COVID-19 vaccine. Data came from immunoSEQ multiplex PCR; TCRdb stores just in-frame clones and leaves some out. The profile shows 100,000 to 150,000 clones, 70% to 90% of them singletons. The source was peripheral blood, collected on day 0 of AZD1222 vaccination. These receptors were collected from an adult in good health. Both conserved end residues are part of each CDR3. Fields, in order: V gene, D gene, clone size, J gene, CDR3 DNA, CDR3 protein. The D gene is left open where the match is weak. The size entry is marked missing in some rows and otherwise reads once, few, many or a size class.

v_gene: TRBV5-5
d_gene: TRBD1
abundance: NA
j_gene: TRBJ1-2
CDR3nt: TGTGCCAGCAGCTTGGAAGGACAGGGGCTGAGTGGCTACACCTTC
CDR3aa: CASSLEGQGLSGYTF

v_gene: TRBV4-3
d_gene: TRBD1
abundance: NA
j_gene: TRBJ2-3
CDR3nt: TGCGCCAGCAGCCAAGATGGCAGGGGGCGCAGAGTCAGCACAGATACGCAGTATTTT
CDR3aa: CASSQDGRGRRVSTDTQYF

v_gene: TRBV5-4
d_gene: NA
abundance: NA
j_gene: TRBJ1-2
CDR3nt: TGTGCCAGCAGCTTGGCTGGGGGGGCTAACTATGGCTACACCTTC
CDR3aa: CASSLAGGANYGYTF

v_gene: TRBV28
d_gene: TRBD1
abundance: NA
j_gene: TRBJ2-7
CDR3nt: TGTGCCAGCAGTATCCCCGGGACAGGGAAAACCTACGAGCAGTACTTC
CDR3aa: CASSIPGTGKTYEQYF

v_gene: TRBV10-2
d_gene: NA
abundance: NA
j_gene: TRBJ1-1
CDR3nt: TGCGCCAGCAGTAAACAGGGTGGCATAAGCACTGAAGCTTTCTTT
CDR3aa: CASSKQGGISTEAFF

v_gene: TRBV7-9
d_gene: NA
abundance: once
j_gene: TRBJ1-5
CDR3nt: TGTGCCAGCAGCGACGCGGGGTTCAATCAGCCCCAGCATTTT
CDR3aa: CASSDAGFNQPQHF

v_gene: TRBV4-1
d_gene: TRBD1
abundance: NA
j_gene: TRBJ1-5
CDR3nt: TGCGCCAGCAGCCCCACGACAGGGGTCAATCAGCCCCAGCATTTT
CDR3aa: CASSPTTGVNQPQHF

v_gene: TRBV5-6
d_gene: NA
abundance: NA
j_gene: TRBJ2-7
CDR3nt: TGTGCCAGCAGCTTGTATTCGAGGCCCACCTACGAGCAGTACTTC
CDR3aa: CASSLYSRPTYEQYF

v_gene: TRBV13
d_gene: TRBD1
abundance: NA
j_gene: TRBJ2-7
CDR3nt: TGTGCCAGCAGCTTAGGGACAGGGGGAAACGAGCAGTACTTC
CDR3aa: CASSLGTGGNEQYF

v_gene: TRBV29-1
d_gene: NA
abundance: NA
j_gene: TRBJ1-1
CDR3nt: TGCAGCGTTTCCGGCGGGATCAGGGCGAAGGACACTGAAGCTTTCTTT
CDR3aa: CSVSGGIRAKDTEAFF

v_gene: TRBV2
d_gene: NA
abundance: NA
j_gene: TRBJ2-7
CDR3nt: TGTGCCAGCAGTGATCGCTCCTACGAGCAGTACTTC
CDR3aa: CASSDRSYEQYF

v_gene: TRBV6-5
d_gene: NA
abundance: NA
j_gene: TRBJ2-5
CDR3nt: TGTGCCAGCAGCTTCGCTGGGGGACAAGAGACCCAGTACTTC
CDR3aa: CASSFAGGQETQYF

v_gene: TRBV5-1
d_gene: TRBD2
abundance: once
j_gene: TRBJ2-1
CDR3nt: TGCGCCAGCAGCATGACGGTAGCGGGGTCCTACAATGAGCAGTTCTTC
CDR3aa: CASSMTVAGSYNEQFF

v_gene: TRBV10-3
d_gene: NA
abundance: NA
j_gene: TRBJ2-5
CDR3nt: TGTGCCCTCAGTGGCGGGATAGGGGAGACCCAGTACTTC
CDR3aa: CALSGGIGETQYF

v_gene: TRBV18
d_gene: NA
abundance: NA
j_gene: TRBJ2-3
CDR3nt: TGTGCCAGCTCACCACCGATAGGCGGGGACACAGATACGCAGTATTTT
CDR3aa: CASSPPIGGDTDTQYF

v_gene: TRBV5-1
d_gene: TRBD2
abundance: NA
j_gene: TRBJ2-3
CDR3nt: TGCGCCAGCAGCCTCGGACTAGCGGGGGCCCAAGATACGCAGTATTTT
CDR3aa: CASSLGLAGAQDTQYF

v_gene: TRBV28
d_gene: NA
abundance: NA
j_gene: TRBJ1-2
CDR3nt: TGTGCCAGCAGTCAACCCCGGGACCCTTCCTCTGGCTACACCTTC
CDR3aa: CASSQPRDPSSGYTF

v_gene: TRBV27
d_gene: TRBD2
abundance: NA
j_gene: TRBJ2-7
CDR3nt: TGTGCCAGCAGTTCAGGACTAGCGGGCTCCTACGAGCAGTACTTC
CDR3aa: CASSSGLAGSYEQYF

v_gene: TRBV7-2
d_gene: NA
abundance: NA
j_gene: TRBJ1-4
CDR3nt: TGTGCCAGCAGCTTACGGGGGCTAGATGAAAAACTGTTTTTT
CDR3aa: CASSLRGLDEKLFF

v_gene: TRBV14
d_gene: NA
abundance: NA
j_gene: TRBJ1-4
CDR3nt: TGTGCCAGCAGCCAAGTACAGGGCCTTAATGAAAAACTGTTTTTT
CDR3aa: CASSQVQGLNEKLFF

v_gene: TRBV6-5
d_gene: NA
abundance: NA
j_gene: TRBJ1-5
CDR3nt: TGTGCCAGCAGAAGGGCAGGAGATCAGCCCCAGCATTTT
CDR3aa: CASRRAGDQPQHF

v_gene: TRBV4-2
d_gene: NA
abundance: NA
j_gene: TRBJ1-4
CDR3nt: TGTGCCAGCAGCCAAGATTCGTGGGGCACTACCGATGAAAAACTGTTTTTT
CDR3aa: CASSQDSWGTTDEKLFF

v_gene: TRBV27
d_gene: NA
abundance: NA
j_gene: TRBJ2-2
CDR3nt: TGTGCCAGCAGTTTATTGGGTGGTTCCGGGGAGCTGTTTTTT
CDR3aa: CASSLLGGSGELFF

v_gene: TRBV7-3
d_gene: NA
abundance: NA
j_gene: TRBJ2-4
CDR3nt: TGTGCTTTAGGCTTAGCCAAAAACATTCAGTACTTC
CDR3aa: CALGLAKNIQYF

v_gene: TRBV11-2
d_gene: NA
abundance: NA
j_gene: TRBJ2-2
CDR3nt: TGTGCCAGCAGCTGGGGGCAGTCCACCGGGGAGCTGTTTTTT
CDR3aa: CASSWGQSTGELFF

v_gene: TRBV4-2
d_gene: NA
abundance: NA
j_gene: TRBJ2-1
CDR3nt: TGTGCCAGCAGCCAACCGCAGGGTGACAATGAGCAGTTCTTC
CDR3aa: CASSQPQGDNEQFF

v_gene: TRBV10-2
d_gene: NA
abundance: NA
j_gene: TRBJ2-7
CDR3nt: TGCGCCAGCAGTGCCGTGAATCGGGGCTCCTACGAGCAGTACTTC
CDR3aa: CASSAVNRGSYEQYF

v_gene: TRBV28
d_gene: TRBD1
abundance: NA
j_gene: TRBJ2-2
CDR3nt: TGTGCCAGCAGTTTATTACAGGGGGCGGGCACCGGGGAGCTGTTTTTT
CDR3aa: CASSLLQGAGTGELFF

v_gene: TRBV27
d_gene: NA
abundance: NA
j_gene: TRBJ2-5
CDR3nt: TGTGCCAGCAGTTCCGTGAGGCCCCAAGAGACCCAGTACTTC
CDR3aa: CASSSVRPQETQYF

v_gene: TRBV6-5
d_gene: NA
abundance: NA
j_gene: TRBJ1-2
CDR3nt: TGTGCCACCAGCGGGGGGAGTAACTATGGCTACACCTTC
CDR3aa: CATSGGSNYGYTF

v_gene: TRBV7-2
d_gene: NA
abundance: NA
j_gene: TRBJ2-7
CDR3nt: TGTGCCAGCAGCTCTATGAGCCTCTCCTACGAGCAGTACTTC
CDR3aa: CASSSMSLSYEQYF

v_gene: TRBV6-2/TRBV6-3
d_gene: NA
abundance: NA
j_gene: TRBJ2-7
CDR3nt: TGTGCCAGCAGTGCCCTGGGGGGCAAGAGCTCCTACGAGCAGTACTTC
CDR3aa: CASSALGGKSSYEQYF

v_gene: TRBV7-9
d_gene: NA
abundance: NA
j_gene: TRBJ2-2
CDR3nt: TGTGCCAGCAGCTTAGACCCGGGGGAGCTGTTTTTT
CDR3aa: CASSLDPGELFF

v_gene: TRBV2
d_gene: NA
abundance: NA
j_gene: TRBJ2-7
CDR3nt: TGTGCCAGTAAGAGCTCCTACGAGCAGTACTTC
CDR3aa: CASKSSYEQYF

v_gene: TRBV10-3
d_gene: NA
abundance: NA
j_gene: TRBJ1-5
CDR3nt: TGTGCCATCAGTGAGGGTTATAGCAATCAGCCCCAGCATTTT
CDR3aa: CAISEGYSNQPQHF

v_gene: TRBV7-9
d_gene: TRBD1
abundance: NA
j_gene: TRBJ2-6
CDR3nt: TGTGCCAGCAGCCCAGGGGGTCTCGGGGCCAACGTCCTGACTTTC
CDR3aa: CASSPGGLGANVLTF

v_gene: TRBV11-2
d_gene: NA
abundance: NA
j_gene: TRBJ2-4
CDR3nt: TGTGCCAGCAGCTTATCACTAGAAGAAATTCAGTACTTC
CDR3aa: CASSLSLEEIQYF

v_gene: TRBV6-5
d_gene: NA
abundance: NA
j_gene: TRBJ2-1
CDR3nt: TGTGCCAGCAGAGTTAAGGGGGGGTATGAGCAGTTCTTC
CDR3aa: CASRVKGGYEQFF

v_gene: TRBV9
d_gene: TRBD1
abundance: NA
j_gene: TRBJ1-3
CDR3nt: TGTGCCAGCAGCGACACCGGACCGGACAGGGAAACCGCCATATATTTT
CDR3aa: CASSDTGPDRETAIYF

v_gene: TRBV6-1
d_gene: TRBD2
abundance: NA
j_gene: TRBJ2-1
CDR3nt: TGTGCCAGCAGTGAAGACGGAGCGGGGGGTTACAATGAGCAGTTCTTC
CDR3aa: CASSEDGAGGYNEQFF

v_gene: TRBV7-2
d_gene: TRBD1
abundance: NA
j_gene: TRBJ1-1
CDR3nt: TGTGCCAGCAGACCTGGACAGGGTAGGTACACTGAAGCTTTCTTT
CDR3aa: CASRPGQGRYTEAFF

v_gene: TRBV5-1
d_gene: NA
abundance: NA
j_gene: TRBJ2-2
CDR3nt: TGCGCCAGCACCTATCGGGTCGGCGCCGGGGAGCTGTTTTTT
CDR3aa: CASTYRVGAGELFF

v_gene: TRBV25-1
d_gene: NA
abundance: NA
j_gene: TRBJ2-7
CDR3nt: TGTGCCAGCAGTGAGTCACAGGGCCAATACGAGCAGTACTTC
CDR3aa: CASSESQGQYEQYF

v_gene: TRBV2
d_gene: NA
abundance: NA
j_gene: TRBJ1-3
CDR3nt: TGTGCCAGCAGTGAGCTCGGAAACACCATATATTTT
CDR3aa: CASSELGNTIYF

v_gene: TRBV19
d_gene: NA
abundance: once
j_gene: TRBJ1-3
CDR3nt: TGTGCCAGTAGTATTGGGCAACGAAACACCATATATTTT
CDR3aa: CASSIGQRNTIYF

v_gene: TRBV9
d_gene: TRBD1
abundance: NA
j_gene: TRBJ1-6
CDR3nt: TGTGCCAGCAGCCCCACGGCGGGACAGGGCGGCTCACCCCTCCACTTT
CDR3aa: CASSPTAGQGGSPLHF

v_gene: TRBV6-1
d_gene: NA
abundance: NA
j_gene: TRBJ1-1
CDR3nt: TGTGCCAGCAGTGAAAGTTTACTGAACACTGAAGCTTTCTTT
CDR3aa: CASSESLLNTEAFF

v_gene: TRBV7-2
d_gene: TRBD1
abundance: NA
j_gene: TRBJ1-6
CDR3nt: TGTGCCAGCAGTACAGGGGCCTCCTATAATTCACCCCTCCACTTT
CDR3aa: CASSTGASYNSPLHF

v_gene: TRBV5-6
d_gene: NA
abundance: NA
j_gene: TRBJ1-5
CDR3nt: TGTGCCAGCAGCTTGTACAGCAGCAATCAGCCCCAGCATTTT
CDR3aa: CASSLYSSNQPQHF